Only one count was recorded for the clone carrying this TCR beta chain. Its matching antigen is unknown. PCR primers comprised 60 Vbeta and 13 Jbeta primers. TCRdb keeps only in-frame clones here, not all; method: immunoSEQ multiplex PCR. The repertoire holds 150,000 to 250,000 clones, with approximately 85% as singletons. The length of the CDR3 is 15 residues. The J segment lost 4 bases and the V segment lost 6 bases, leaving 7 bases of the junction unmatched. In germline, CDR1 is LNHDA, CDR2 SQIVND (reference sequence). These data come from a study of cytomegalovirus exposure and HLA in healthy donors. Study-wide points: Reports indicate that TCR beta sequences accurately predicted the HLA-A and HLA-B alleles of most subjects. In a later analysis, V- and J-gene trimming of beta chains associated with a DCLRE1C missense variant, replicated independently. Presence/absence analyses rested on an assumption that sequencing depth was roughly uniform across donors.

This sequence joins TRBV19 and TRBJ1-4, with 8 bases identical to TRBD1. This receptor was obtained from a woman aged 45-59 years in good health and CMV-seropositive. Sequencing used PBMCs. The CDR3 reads CASRTGTGGNEKLFF. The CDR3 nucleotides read TGTGCCAGTAGGACCGGGACAGGAGGTAATGAAAAACTGTTTTTT.